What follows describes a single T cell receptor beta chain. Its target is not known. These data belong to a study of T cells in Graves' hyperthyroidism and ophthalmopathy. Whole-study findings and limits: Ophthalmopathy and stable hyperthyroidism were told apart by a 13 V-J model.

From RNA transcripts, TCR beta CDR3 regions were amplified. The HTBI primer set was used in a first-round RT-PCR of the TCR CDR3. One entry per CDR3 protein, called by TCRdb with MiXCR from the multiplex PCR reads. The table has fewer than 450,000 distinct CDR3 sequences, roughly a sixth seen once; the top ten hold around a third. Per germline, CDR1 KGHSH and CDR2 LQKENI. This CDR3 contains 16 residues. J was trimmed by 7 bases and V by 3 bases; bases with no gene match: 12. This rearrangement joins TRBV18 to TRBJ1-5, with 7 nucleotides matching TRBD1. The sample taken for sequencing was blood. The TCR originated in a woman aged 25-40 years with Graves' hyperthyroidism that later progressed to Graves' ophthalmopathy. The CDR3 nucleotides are TGTGCCAGCTCACCCTTAGCGACAGGGTCACGACAGCCCCAGCATTTT. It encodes CASSPLATGSRQPQHF.